Below, one T cell receptor (beta chain) is given with its context. Antigen specificity is unknown. The entry originates in a study of T cell repertoires in cytomegalovirus infection. Study-wide background: Carrying CMV and the relevant HLA type showed in public TCR beta signatures. Overall study results and limits: CMV-specific HLA-C-restricted TCR beta clonotypes dominated the ex vivo response. People with CMV and the relevant HLA were identified by cumulative public TCR beta family frequency.

This CDR3 has 13 amino acids. The V and J ends lost 3 bases and 7 bases respectively, with 12 bases between them. Germline V lookup: CDR1 ENHRY, CDR2 SYGVKD. TCRdb re-called the reads with MiXCR, one entry per CDR3 protein. Of fewer than 200,000 distinct CDR3 sequences in the sample, 14% were seen once. Sequences were obtained from PBMCs. The source of this sequence is a human donor in good health (CMV status not recorded). Some clones in this sample may be carry-over from other donors' samples. This chain connects TRBV10-3 to TRBJ1-2; TRBD1 is a possible D gene (5 bases). Here the CDR3 reads CAISESGTGGYTF. CDR3 nucleotide sequence: TGTGCCATCAGTGAATCCGGGACGGGTGGCTACACCTTC.